Following are 14 T cell receptor beta chains from one sample sequenced in a study of human T cells and chemical hapten exposure. Unfractionated whole blood was the source from which total RNA was extracted. The library tagged each cDNA molecule with unique molecular identifiers. TCRdb recomputed calls from the reads with MiXCR, one row per CDR3 protein. The data hold about 3,100 distinct CDR3 sequences, with roughly 50% observed a single time. The sample consisted of whole blood. The receptors were sampled from a human donor who had alopecia or was a healthy volunteer (not recorded which). Some clones in this sample may be carry-over from other donors' samples. This table probably holds off-target reads from a library built for another chain.

This clonotype was observed a handful of times. This chain links TRBV10-3 with TRBJ2-1; D call uncertain. There are 13 residues in the CDR3. V lost 3 bases and J 5 bases, leaving 8 bases between the germline ends. Per the germline V gene, CDR1 is ENHRY and CDR2 is SYGVKD. The DNA for the CDR3 is TGTGCCATCAGTGATGGTCTTAACAATGAGCAGTTCTTC. This gives the protein CAISDGLNNEQFF.

This clonotype was detected a few times. Written as DNA, the CDR3 is TGCGCCAGCAGCCAAGAGTACAATGAGCAGTTCTTC. This gives the protein CASSQEYNEQFF. The gene calls are TRBV4-1 and TRBJ2-1; D is unresolved. V shed 0 bases and J shed 4 bases, with 1 base lying between them. CDR3 size: 12 residues. The germline V gene has CDR1 MGHRA and CDR2 YSYEKL.

The gene calls are TRBV5-1 and TRBJ2-1; D call uncertain. The CDR3 extends over 12 amino acids. The V gene lost 4 bases and the J gene lost 9 bases, with 11 bases spanning the gap. The germline V gene has CDR1 SGHRS and CDR2 YFSETQ. CDR3 nucleotides: TGCGCCAGCAGCCCCCACTCTCTTGAGCAGTTCTTC. This gives the protein CASSPHSLEQFF.

The chain recombines TRBV18 with TRBJ2-5; D gene unclear. The germline V and J ends were trimmed by 5 bases and 2 bases, with 15 bases remaining between them. The CDR3 is 15 residues long. CDR1 and CDR2 from the germline V gene are KGHSH and LQKENI. The CDR3 sequence is CASSEVSLLQETQYF. The CDR3 DNA is TGTGCCAGCTCAGAAGTGTCCTTATTACAAGAGACCCAGTACTTC.

This clonotype was recorded a few times. The chain links TRBV5-1 to TRBJ2-3; D unclear. The CDR3 length is 14 residues. V gave up 3 bases and J gave up 6 bases, with 14 bases separating them. The germline V gene encodes CDR1 SGHRS and CDR2 YFSETQ. For the CDR3, the DNA is TGCGCCAGCAGCTCCGGAGTGTTCAGGGATACGCAGTATTTT. Translation gives CASSSGVFRDTQYF. The full variable domain, in which reference TRBV5-1 and TRBJ2-3 provide the parts outside the CDR3, is KAGVTQTPRYLIKTRGQQVTLSCSPISGHRSVSWYQQTPGQGLQFLFEYFSETQRNKGNFPGRFSGRQFSNSRSEMNVSTLELGDSALYLCASSSGVFRDTQYFGPGTRLTVL.

The chain carries TRBV28 and TRBJ2-1, with D possibly TRBD1 on 5 matching bases. Germline CDR1 and CDR2: MDHEN and SYDVKM. V lost 4 bases and J lost 15, with 19 bases in between. The length of the CDR3 is 13 residues. CDR3 DNA sequence: TGTGCCAGCAGTTATGGGGCGGACCCTCGCCCGTTCTTC. This codes for CASSYGADPRPFF.

This clonotype was detected only a few times. The chain employs TRBV20-1 and TRBJ2-1; 8 bases agree with TRBD1. The V and J ends lost 2 bases and 2 bases, in that order; junction bases with no gene match: 2. This CDR3 has 14 residues. The germline CDR1 and CDR2 sequences are DFQATT and SNEGSKA (reference sequence). CDR3 nucleotide sequence: TGCAGTGCTAGACCGGGACAGGCCTACAATGAGCAGTTCTTC. It encodes CSARPGQAYNEQFF.

The rearrangement links TRBV18 to TRBJ2-7; the D is unclear. Germline lookup yields CDR1 KGHSH and CDR2 LQKENI. CDR3 size: 15 residues. The V gene lost 3 bases and the J gene lost 0 bases, with 12 bases spanning the gap. As DNA, the CDR3 is TGTGCCAGCTCACCGGGAACAAATCCCTCCTACGAGCAGTACTTC. Translated, it gives CASSPGTNPSYEQYF.

V and J are TRBV7-9 and TRBJ2-3, with 10 bases that match TRBD2. J lost 2 bases, V lost 5 bases, and 4 bases had no gene match. The length of the CDR3 is 15 residues. Germline-derived CDR1 and CDR2 are SEHNR and FQNEAQ (reference sequence). This CDR3 reads CASSELAGNTDTQYF. For the CDR3, the DNA is TGTGCCAGCAGCGAACTAGCGGGGAACACAGATACGCAGTATTTT. Supplemented by reference TRBV7-9 and TRBJ2-3, the full variable domain reads DTGVSQNPRHKITKRGQNVTFRCDPISEHNRLYWYRQTLGQGPEFLTYFQNEAQLEKSRLLSDRFSAERPKGSFSTLEIQRTEQGDSAMYLCASSELAGNTDTQYFGPGTRLTVL.

The V call is TRBV20-1, the J call TRBJ2-1, with 12 bases matching TRBD2. In germline, CDR1 is DFQATT, CDR2 SNEGSKA (reference sequence). V lost 1 base and J lost 4; bases outside the gene matches: 5. This CDR3 has 16 amino acids. CDR3 residues: CSARVYTSGGYNEQFF. CDR3 nucleotides: TGCAGTGCTAGAGTTTATACTAGCGGGGGGTACAATGAGCAGTTCTTC.

This clonotype was found a few times. This rearrangement joins TRBV6-5 to TRBJ2-4; D is unresolved. The CDR3 loop spans 14 amino acids. V was trimmed by 2 bases and J by 0 bases, leaving 5 bases between them. The germline V gene has CDR1 MNHEY and CDR2 SVGAGI. CDR3 coding DNA: TGTGCCAGCAGTTACGGGGTAGCCAAAAACATTCAGTACTTC. Its protein is CASSYGVAKNIQYF.

CDR3 protein: CASSRSDTQYF. CDR3 in DNA: TGTGCCAGCAGTCGATCAGATACGCAGTATTTT. The chain combines TRBV7-2 with TRBJ2-3; D is uncertain. The CDR3 is 11 amino acids. V lost 6 bases to trimming and J lost 4 bases, with 5 bases between them. CDR1 and CDR2 from the germline V gene are SGHTA and FQGNSA.

The chain is built from TRBV9 and TRBJ2-1, with D possibly TRBD1 on 6 matching bases. The CDR3 totals 15 residues. From germline, CDR1 is SGDLS and CDR2 YYNGEE. V was pared by 4 bases and J by 3 bases, with 14 bases between. As DNA, the CDR3 is TGTGCCAGCAGCTCCCTTGGACAGCTCTACAATGAGCAGTTCTTC. Translation gives CASSSLGQLYNEQFF.

This clonotype appeared a few times. The V gene is TRBV19, the J gene TRBJ1-2; D is possibly TRBD1 (5 bases). CDR3 length equals 15 residues. The V gene lost 3 bases and the J gene lost 5 bases, with 16 bases spanning the gap. Germline CDR1 is LNHDA and CDR2 is SQIVND (reference sequence). The CDR3 protein is CASSIGPGTAYGYTF. The CDR3 DNA is TGTGCCAGTAGTATCGGCCCCGGGACCGCTTATGGCTACACCTTC.